This T cell receptor beta chain was obtained from a study of cytomegalovirus exposure and HLA in healthy donors (dated by TCRdb to about 2017). Concerning the study at large: An earlier analysis of some 500 of the donors reported approximately 300 Gb of sequence data and 117 million unique TCR beta sequences from around 200 million T cells. To decide whether each TCR beta V gene segment behaved as functional or pseudogenic, an earlier analysis of some 570 of the donors relied on high-throughput TCR beta sequencing. A later analysis re-examined previously published TCR beta repertoires from 610 or so donors and added high-resolution HLA genotyping to investigate patterns of TCR occurrence. Typing coverage varied by locus: about 620-630 donors for A, B, C, DRB1 and DQB1; roughly 560 for DQA1; more than 600 for DPA1; roughly 450 for DPB1. Because of strong linkage in the cohort, roughly five DR-DQ haplotypes were treated as single units for association and clustering. All discovery cohort repertoires had been generated on a single sequencing platform. Class I and class II HLA loci were covered by the typing at four-digit resolution. Among about 410 genotyped donors of the cohort, an average of around 250,000 unique TCR beta nucleotide sequences was sequenced per donor, of which about 18% were non-productive. The study aimed to test whether signatures of past pathogen exposure could be identified by cataloging public T cell receptors. Using immunosequencing, the study profiled T cell repertoires from fewer than 850 subjects and related those repertoires to cytomegalovirus serostatus. Roughly 310 gigabases of sequencing data and tens of millions of unique TCR sequences were included in an early release covering roughly 600 HLA-typed donors. Of the 398 genotyped donors, about 80% fell in the genetic ancestry cluster associated with self-reported Caucasian donors. A separate validation cohort of more than 100 different subjects was used in addition to the 666-subject first cohort. Alongside the repertoire data, information on donor age, sex, ethnicity and CMV serostatus was compiled. A later genetic analysis used genome-wide SNP genotypes for about 60% of the roughly 700 donors, treating that subset as a discovery cohort. Rather than using new phenotypic data, the later analysis identified candidate immune exposures from TCR beta sequences and from how often those sequences occurred across donors. To predict cytomegalovirus infection status, the study brought together high-throughput TCR immunosequencing, statistical association of individual TCRs with disease status, and machine learning.

Deletion took 5 bases off V and 5 bases off J, with a span of 13 bases between the germline ends. The CDR3 covers 14 residues, taking in both the cysteine and the phenylalanine. The sequence is cut down to CDR3 DNA, 42 bases in frame from base 1. CDR1 and CDR2, per the germline V gene, are MNHEY and SVGAGI. Regarding this clone: It has no known antigen specificity. No base-level quality is on record; no much larger clone is a single base apart.

Here is what the overall study found, with its caveats: At a false discovery rate of 0.05, a later analysis linked about 17,000 TCR beta sequences to specific HLA alleles. According to a later analysis, TCR association rates differed among HLA loci, with DRB1 alleles showing the most associated TCRs and HLA-C alleles showing the fewest. An association between a missense DCLRE1C variant and V-gene and J-gene trimming of TCR beta chains was found in a later genetic analysis and replicated in an independent cohort. Three of the identified cytomegalovirus-associated TCR beta chains were confirmed in vitro to be specific for cytomegalovirus antigens. A further reported finding was that TCR beta sequences accurately predicted the HLA-A and HLA-B alleles for most subjects in the first cohort. In both the original and validation cohorts, the classifier was reported to diagnose cytomegalovirus status with high specificity and sensitivity. Broadly in line with IMGT annotations, most TCR beta V segments showed up in productive rearrangements about 90% or about 30% of the time in an earlier analysis of around 600 of the donors. Across donors, most TCR sequences were observed very rarely, whereas some public TCRs were present in many individuals. A group of highly shared sequence variants was considered likely to be a technical artifact of the sequencing pipeline. In a later analysis, several top co-occurrence clusters were reported to appear linked to parvovirus B19, influenza, CMV and Epstein-Barr virus. Linkage disequilibrium might explain the correlated functional status among segregating V segments, but an unknown experimental factor could not be ruled out. Only TCR beta chains were sequenced in this cohort, and the absence of alpha or paired-chain data limited detectable features. Because the 87-base-pair reads could not distinguish some IMGT-functional V segments, including TRBV6-2 and TRBV6-3, those segments were excluded. In the study, around 160 TCR beta chains were listed as associated with cytomegalovirus. Because counts were too low, about 15 rarely observed V segments, including chromosome 9 orphons, were left out of the earlier analysis of 587 of the donors. The authors suggested that the approach could potentially be generalized to other disease states and immunological phenotypes. In a later genetic analysis, fewer N-insertions in productive TCRs were reported among donors in an Asian-associated ancestry cluster than the approximately 670-donor mean. Immune exposure information for the cohort was limited to CMV serostatus. Strong co-occurrence of HLA alleles, especially DR and DQ, made assigning TCR associations to individual alleles difficult. Because some donors lacked HLA typing at each locus, the association tests relied only on the typed subset. In a later analysis, HLA-associated TCR beta chains were found to be more clonally expanded and to have lower generation probabilities than equally common non-associated chains. Sequencing depth was assumed to be roughly uniform across donors in the presence/absence analyses, though that assumption may not hold. In a later analysis, most CMV-associated TCR beta chains were found to appear HLA-restricted, with HLA associations seemingly driven largely by CMV exposure.

The method was the immunoSEQ multiplex PCR assay. For the multiplex PCR, a mixture combining 60 forward primers for TCR Vbeta segments and 13 reverse primers for TCR Jbeta segments was used. A multiplex PCR assay on genomic DNA amplified the CDR3 region of rearranged TCR beta genes. The amplified TCR beta libraries were sequenced on the Illumina HiSeq System as 87-base-pair reads. Concerning the study's data processing: A later analysis tallied 80 million to 95 million unique TCR beta chains across the 610 or so repertoires, and roughly 11 million of those chains were shared by two or more donors. A nearest-neighbor algorithm error-corrected the raw reads and collapsed the reads into unique sequences, merging closely related sequences to remove PCR and sequencing errors. V, D and J gene segments were assigned by aligning CDR3 sequences to IMGT reference sequences. For a sequence to be retained, a match of at least six nucleotides to both a V gene segment and a J gene segment was required. A rearrangement was called productive if the CDR3 had no stop codons and remained in frame with V and J, and every other rearrangement was called non-productive. CDR3 was defined according to IMGT convention as the region running from the second conserved V-encoded cysteine to the conserved J-encoded phenylalanine. The earlier analysis of about 530 of the donors excluded any sequence lacking an unambiguous match to a single V gene segment. In an earlier analysis of some 590 of the donors, a V segment was called functional when productive rearrangements were above 56.7%, and segregating when the standard deviation between donors exceeded 5%. A statistical classification framework was developed to diagnose cytomegalovirus status using the catalog of TCR beta chain sequences. A later analysis assigned V and J genes by comparing TCR nucleotide sequences with IMGT/GENE-DB human TR gene sequences. The TCRdist pipeline was used in a later analysis to assign CDR3 sequences and most-parsimonious VDJ recombination scenarios. A later analysis defined each TCR beta chain by its CDR3 amino acid sequence plus V-gene family, and excluded reads lacking a unique V-gene family. In a later analysis, several hundred highly shared, low-generation-probability nucleotide sequences were removed to address suspected cross-contamination and a sequencing artifact. A later analysis calculated a clonal expansion index for each public chain from normalized within-repertoire ranks of inferred template counts. In a later analysis, generation probabilities were computed with a VDJ recombination model fitted to out-of-frame rearrangements, and the resulting probabilities were checked against IGoR. In a later analysis, hypergeometric tests were used to score TCR-TCR, TCR-HLA and TCR-CMV co-occurrence, with a repertoire-size bias correction applied to TCR pairs. In a later analysis, false discovery rates were estimated by permuting HLA or CMV assignments 20 times. In a later analysis, co-occurring TCRs were grouped using DBSCAN, with TCRdist sequence similarity added in when clustering inside HLA-allele-positive subsets. Repertoires with fewer than 30,000 or more than 120,000 public chains were left out of co-occurrence clustering, as were a few repertoires with anomalous nucleotide sharing. The table was pulled from immuneACCESS by TCRdb, which kept in-frame rearrangements only. Such tables lose some clones; where checked, under half of the loss comes from unresolved V genes, and the rest has no known cause. The V and J calls and clone size were taken over from that table, and D and trimming were inferred from the DNA. This sample comprises 90,000 to 150,000 clones, 80% to 85% of them detected only once. The leading ten clones occupy approximately 2.2% of the sample.

The cohort consisted of hundreds of healthy bone marrow donors. All cohort members were sampled while nominally healthy, although unrecorded immune exposures were likely present. The donor was CMV seronegative and belonged to the group of approximately 320 seronegative cohort members. A peripheral blood sample was provided by each donor, and peripheral blood mononuclear cells were used for TCR beta sequencing. The Qiagen DNeasy Blood Extraction Kit was used to extract genomic DNA from the blood cell samples. The sequence joins TRBV6-5 to TRBJ1-5; no D segment can be confidently identified. The receptor comes from a middle-aged woman in good health and CMV-seronegative. Sequenced input: PBMCs. CDR3 loop: CASSESNGYQPQHF. DNA sequence: TGTGCCAGCAGTGAAAGTAACGGTTATCAGCCCCAGCATTTT.